This T cell receptor (beta chain) was identified during a study of blood T cell repertoires in COVID-19 (TCRdb year 2020). About the study as a whole: The collaborator samples originated in the United States, Italy and Spain and spanned the acute and convalescent phases of COVID-19. HLA class I and class II types, where available, came from metadata supplied by the sample provider rather than from assay-based typing. The samples were drawn from the first 160 participants of the ongoing ImmuneRACE study and from under 1,500 subjects provided by 6 global collaborators. The material from the prospective study consisted of cDNA or gDNA derived from T cells, B-cell-depleted T cells, or PBMCs. Sample metadata almost always included a de-identified subject ID, COVID-19 status, age in years and sex. The dataset comprised deeply sampled blood TCRbeta repertoires from subjects exposed to, actively infected with, or recovered from COVID-19. The repertoires were released in a freely available public database meant as a resource for research on the immune response to SARS-CoV-2.

TCRbeta CDR3 regions were amplified from genomic DNA by means of the immunoSEQ Assay, a bias-controlled multiplex PCR. The authors processed their data as follows. Within the assay, amplification of reference gene primers was used to estimate how many nucleated cells each sample contained. To quantify the absolute abundance of each unique TCRbeta CDR3 rearrangement, sequence reads were collapsed and filtered. Productive Simpson clonality was computed per sample as the square root of Simpson's diversity index over productive rearrangements. TCRdb took this table from immuneACCESS and kept in-frame rearrangements with V and J called. Such tables lack part of the clones; where checked against another copy, unresolved V genes explain under half of the gap, and the rest is unexplained. The DNA was the basis for D and trimming; V, J and clone size are from that table. For this sample there are 190,000 or so clones; about 86% appear just once. Roughly 4.5% of the sample is in the top ten clones.

CDR1 and CDR2 are drawn from the germline V gene: MNHEY, SVGEGT. V is cut back by 2 bases and J by 1 base, with 7 bases in the junction unmatched. From its cysteine to its phenylalanine, the CDR3 spans 18 amino acids. The kept DNA is CDR3 alone, 54 bases in frame from the first base. The full study reports these points: The quantity of clinical and demographic metadata differed by source and by participant and was supplied without curation.

For this clone: Its antigen is still unknown. Base quality data are lacking; no much larger clone is found one base away.

Participants in the prospective study were aged roughly 18 to 100 years, lived in under 30 United States geographic areas, and enrolled through a virtual design. In the prospective study, participants were assigned to cohorts based on the clinical history participants reported in a screening survey and a study questionnaire. Exposed participants were defined as having been in contact with someone with a PCR-confirmed or clinician-diagnosed COVID-19 case within 2 weeks of study entry. Mobile phlebotomists in the prospective study collected whole blood, serum and a nasopharyngeal or oropharyngeal swab from every participant. Additional blood draws and questionnaires over an approximately 2-month period could optionally be provided by prospective study participants. Prospective study blood samples were shipped either frozen or at room temperature before DNA extraction.

This sequence originates from a woman in her twenties or thirties who had been exposed to COVID-19. The sample was PBMCs or T cells enriched from blood (not recorded which). The sequence is built from TRBV6-2 or TRBV6-3 and TRBJ2-3; 12 middle bases align to TRBD2. The DNA sequence is given as TGTGCCAGCAGTTACCCAAGGACTAGCGGGGAGCGCACAGATACGCAGTATTTT. It codes for CASSYPRTSGERTDTQYF.